The 21 T cell receptor beta chains below all came from one sample that was sequenced in a study of OX40 agonist ivuxolimab in advanced cancers. The assay was immunoSEQ multiplex PCR, and TCRdb's table has in-frame clones only and misses some. The profile covers 48,000 or so clones, with about 93% appearing a single time and 6.5% to 7.5% taken by the ten largest. The input for sequencing was CD4+ or CD8+ T cells sorted from blood, taken in a trial of the OX40 agonist ivuxolimab. The receptors derive from an adult with an advanced solid tumor such as melanoma, head and neck, liver or kidney cancer.

CDR3 region: CASSFYAGYGYTF. The CDR3 DNA sequence: TGTGCCAGCAGTTTCTACGCCGGCTATGGCTACACCTTC. The V and J genes are TRBV27 and TRBJ1-2; D not resolved. This CDR3 has 13 residues. CDR1 and CDR2 (germline): MNHEY, SMNVEV (reference sequence). V lost 3 bases to trimming and J lost 4 bases, with 9 bases between them.

The chain joins TRBV19 to TRBJ1-4; D remains unclear. V was shortened by 7 bases and J by 5 bases, with 5 bases between the two germline ends. The V gene's germline CDR1 is LNHDA and CDR2 SQIVND (reference sequence). This CDR3 contains 11 residues. In DNA, the CDR3 is TGTGCCAGTAATACGAATGAAAAACTGTTTTTT. Protein: CASNTNEKLFF.

The V and J genes are TRBV2 and TRBJ2-3; weak D call: TRBD2 (6 bases). V was cut by 4 bases and J by 0 bases, with 11 bases left in between. This CDR3 is 15 amino acids long. Germline values: CDR1 SNHLY, CDR2 FYNNEI. The CDR3 coding sequence is TGTGCCAGCAGTGTCCTAGCGACTAGCACAGATACGCAGTATTTT. Protein sequence: CASSVLATSTDTQYF.

The chain is built from TRBV2 and TRBJ2-7; 8 bases align to TRBD1. Germline assignment: CDR1 SNHLY and CDR2 FYNNEI. The CDR3 runs to 15 residues. The J segment lost 0 bases and the V segment lost 2 bases, leaving 3 bases of the junction unmatched. This CDR3 is CASSEWTGSSYEQYF. The CDR3, as DNA: TGTGCCAGCAGTGAATGGACAGGGAGCTCCTACGAGCAGTACTTC.

The gene calls are TRBV5-1 and TRBJ1-1, with D unresolved. CDR1 is SGHRS, CDR2 YFSETQ, per germline. V dropped 4 bases and J dropped 1 base, with 14 bases sitting between them. The CDR3 has 15 amino acids. CDR3 DNA: TGCGCCAGCAGCGACCTTGGGAAGGGGAACACTGAAGCTTTCTTT. It translates to CASSDLGKGNTEAFF.

This chain connects TRBV6-5 to TRBJ2-6; maybe TRBD2 (5 bases). The CDR3 runs 14 residues. Germline loops: CDR1 MNHEY, CDR2 SVGAGI. Trimming took off 9 bases at V and 2 bases at J, with 11 bases between the two ends. As DNA, the CDR3 is TGTGCCAGTAATCCGGGAACTGGGGCCAACGTCCTGACTTTC. This translates into CASNPGTGANVLTF.

The rearrangement links TRBV2 to TRBJ2-1; D gene unclear. The V and J ends lost 1 base and 0 bases respectively, with 13 bases between them. The germline gives CDR1 SNHLY, CDR2 FYNNEI. CDR3 length: 17 amino acids. The CDR3 reads CASSEDQDTSSYNEQFF. The CDR3 DNA sequence: TGTGCCAGCAGTGAAGACCAGGATACGAGCTCCTACAATGAGCAGTTCTTC.

The chain carries TRBV7-9 and TRBJ2-5; 8 bases fit TRBD2. The junction had 1 base not matched to a gene; V was cut back by 0 bases and J by 7 bases. CDR1 and CDR2 (germline): SEHNR, FQNEAQ (reference sequence). The CDR3 length is 13 residues. CDR3 sequence: CASSLASGGTQYF. CDR3 nucleotides: TGTGCCAGCAGCTTAGCAAGCGGGGGGACCCAGTACTTC. Variable domain in full (rest from reference TRBV7-9 and TRBJ2-5): DTGVSQNPRHKITKRGQNVTFRCDPISEHNRLYWYRQTLGQGPEFLTYFQNEAQLEKSRLLSDRFSAERPKGSFSTLEIQRTEQGDSAMYLCASSLASGGTQYFGPGTRLLVL.

This rearrangement joins TRBV4-2 to TRBJ1-2, with 7 positions matching TRBD1. J lost 8 bases, V lost 0 bases, and 6 bases had no gene match. From germline, CDR1 is LGHNA and CDR2 YNFKEQ. This CDR3 spans 14 amino acids. The CDR3 coding sequence is TGTGCCAGCAGCCAAGAAGGCCAGGGGGACGGCTACACCTTC. Its protein is CASSQEGQGDGYTF.

This rearrangement joins TRBV19 to TRBJ1-1; TRBD1 matches 8 bases. From germline, CDR1 is LNHDA and CDR2 SQIVND (reference sequence). J lost 4 bases, V lost 4 bases, and 5 bases had no gene match. The CDR3 is made up of 14 amino acids. The DNA of the CDR3 is TGTGCCAGTAGTACCCGACAGGGGAGCACTGAAGCTTTCTTT. It translates to CASSTRQGSTEAFF. The full variable domain, rest sourced from reference TRBV19 and TRBJ1-1, is DGGITQSPKYLFRKEGQNVTLSCEQNLNHDAMYWYRQDPGQGLRLIYYSQIVNDFQKGDIAEGYSVSREKKESFPLTVTSAQKNPTAFYLCASSTRQGSTEAFFGQGTRLTVV.

This chain links TRBV5-4 with TRBJ1-4; D might be TRBD1 (5 bases). The CDR3 has 13 amino acids. CDR1 and CDR2 (germline): SGHNT, YYREEE (reference sequence). Between the trimmed V and J ends, which lost 4 bases and 5 bases, there was a span of 9 bases. CDR3 protein: CASSQGRNEKLFF. The CDR3 nucleotides read TGTGCCAGCAGCCAGGGACGGAATGAAAAACTGTTTTTT.

J is TRBJ1-1 and V is TRBV6-5; D may be TRBD1 (6 bases). With 4 bases removed from V and 0 bases from J, the gap between germline ends came to 12 bases. The CDR3 is made up of 15 amino acids. CDR1 MNHEY and CDR2 SVGAGI come from the germline V gene. The CDR3 spells CASSSDTGMNTEAFF. The CDR3 nucleotides are TGTGCCAGCAGTTCAGATACAGGGATGAACACTGAAGCTTTCTTT.

The V and J genes are TRBV19 and TRBJ2-1; D might be TRBD2 (6 bases). V was clipped by 5 bases and J by 2 bases, with 13 bases between them. The CDR3 extends over 15 amino acids. Germline lookup yields CDR1 LNHDA and CDR2 SQIVND (reference sequence). The CDR3 spells CASSETEGPYNEQFF. The CDR3 DNA is TGTGCCAGTAGTGAGACGGAGGGACCCTACAATGAGCAGTTCTTC.

The V gene is TRBV6-5, the J gene TRBJ2-2; 7 nucleotides agree with TRBD2. The CDR3 extends over 15 amino acids. From germline, CDR1 is MNHEY and CDR2 SVGAGI. The ends lost 2 bases at V and 5 bases at J; junction bases unmatched: 5. The DNA of the CDR3 is TGTGCCAGCAGTTACGGACTAGACCGAACCGGGGAGCTGTTTTTT. It is translated as CASSYGLDRTGELFF.

The chain uses TRBV7-9 and TRBJ2-3; the D gene is possibly TRBD2 (6 bases). Germline CDR1 SEHNR, CDR2 FQNEAQ (reference sequence). This CDR3 has 17 residues. Trimming removed 2 bases from V and 0 bases from J, with 15 bases in between. DNA for the CDR3: TGTGCCAGCAGCTTAACGGGACTGAAGTCTAGCACAGATACGCAGTATTTT. Encoded protein: CASSLTGLKSSTDTQYF. Looking up the rest from reference TRBV7-9 and TRBJ2-3 gives the full variable domain: DTGVSQNPRHKITKRGQNVTFRCDPISEHNRLYWYRQTLGQGPEFLTYFQNEAQLEKSRLLSDRFSAERPKGSFSTLEIQRTEQGDSAMYLCASSLTGLKSSTDTQYFGPGTRLTVL.

The chain couples TRBV6-5 to TRBJ1-1; TRBD1 matches at 8 bases. V was clipped by 8 bases and J by 4 bases; unmatched bases: 3. The CDR3 runs to 12 residues. Germline CDR1 reads MNHEY; CDR2 reads SVGAGI. CDR3 DNA: TGTGCCAGCGCAACAGGGGGCACTGAAGCTTTCTTT. The encoded protein is CASATGGTEAFF.

The chain uses TRBV5-4 and TRBJ1-1, with TRBD1 matching 9 bases. CDR1 is SGHNT and CDR2 is YYREEE in the germline V gene (reference sequence). CDR3 size: 16 residues. The V and J ends lost 3 bases and 0 bases, in that order; junction bases with no gene match: 6. The CDR3 loop is CASSSTGGPMNTEAFF. CDR3 sequence (DNA): TGTGCCAGCAGCTCTACAGGGGGCCCCATGAACACTGAAGCTTTCTTT. The full variable domain, rest sourced from reference TRBV5-4 and TRBJ1-1, is ETGVTQSPTHLIKTRGQQVTLRCSSQSGHNTVSWYQQALGQGPQFIFQYYREEENGRGNFPPRFSGLQFPNYSSELNVNALELDDSALYLCASSSTGGPMNTEAFFGQGTRLTVV.

This clone was found once. V usage is TRBV27 and J usage is TRBJ2-1; 8 nucleotides agree with TRBD2. The V gene's germline CDR1 is MNHEY and CDR2 SMNVEV (reference sequence). This CDR3 region has 16 residues. V shed 3 bases and J 7 bases; nucleotides not matched to a gene: 11. The CDR3 coding sequence is TGTGCCAGCAGTTTCTATCCGGGACTAGTTTTTAATGAGCAGTTCTTC. Its protein is CASSFYPGLVFNEQFF.

The gene calls are TRBV10-2 and TRBJ1-2; 7 bases are a match to TRBD1. This CDR3 spans 14 amino acids. In germline, CDR1 is WSHSY, CDR2 SAAADI. V trimming: 6 bases; J trimming: 4 bases; junction bases outside the gene matches: 8. The CDR3 coding sequence is TGCGCCAGCAGAAACAGGGGTTTTGGCTATGGCTACACCTTC. Amino acids: CASRNRGFGYGYTF.

The chain recombines TRBV19 with TRBJ2-7; TRBD2 aligns across 10 bases. Germline-derived CDR1 and CDR2 are LNHDA and SQIVND (reference sequence). V was pared by 4 bases and J by 4 bases, with 4 bases of the junction left unmatched. The CDR3 sequence is 14 residues long. The CDR3 reads CASSTGLALYEQYF. The CDR3 coding sequence is TGTGCCAGTAGTACGGGACTAGCGTTATACGAGCAGTACTTC. Full variable domain (rest looked up from reference TRBV19 and TRBJ2-7): DGGITQSPKYLFRKEGQNVTLSCEQNLNHDAMYWYRQDPGQGLRLIYYSQIVNDFQKGDIAEGYSVSREKKESFPLTVTSAQKNPTAFYLCASSTGLALYEQYFGPGTRLTVT.

The genes are TRBV7-9 and TRBJ1-6; D is ambiguous. Germline CDR1 is SEHNR and CDR2 is FQNEAQ (reference sequence). V lost 1 base to trimming and J lost 8 bases, with 15 bases between them. The CDR3 has 16 amino acids. CDR3 coding DNA: TGTGCCAGCAGCTTAGTGGGGTCGGCAGAAGATTCACCCCTCCACTTT. The encoded protein is CASSLVGSAEDSPLHF.